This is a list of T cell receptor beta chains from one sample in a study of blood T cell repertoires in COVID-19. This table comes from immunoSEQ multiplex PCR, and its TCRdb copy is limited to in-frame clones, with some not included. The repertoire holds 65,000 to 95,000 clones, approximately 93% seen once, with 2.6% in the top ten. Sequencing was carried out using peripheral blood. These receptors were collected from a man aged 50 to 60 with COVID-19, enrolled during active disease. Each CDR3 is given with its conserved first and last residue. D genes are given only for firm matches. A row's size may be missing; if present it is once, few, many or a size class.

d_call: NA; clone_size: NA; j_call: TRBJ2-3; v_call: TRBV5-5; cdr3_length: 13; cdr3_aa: CASSPAYGDTQYF; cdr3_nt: TGTGCCAGCAGCCCGGCTTACGGGGATACGCAGTATTTT
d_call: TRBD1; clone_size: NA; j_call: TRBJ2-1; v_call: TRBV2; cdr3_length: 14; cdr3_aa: CASSGGQAYNEQFF; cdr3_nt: TGTGCCAGCAGTGGCGGACAGGCCTACAATGAGCAGTTCTTC
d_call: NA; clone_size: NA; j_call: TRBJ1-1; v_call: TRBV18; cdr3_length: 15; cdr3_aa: CASSLQGRENTEAFF; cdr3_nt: TGTGCCAGCTCACTACAGGGTCGTGAGAACACTGAAGCTTTCTTT
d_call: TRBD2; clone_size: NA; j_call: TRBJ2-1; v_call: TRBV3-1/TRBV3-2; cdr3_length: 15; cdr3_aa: CASSQTSGSRNEQFF; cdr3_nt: TGTGCCAGCAGCCAAACTAGCGGGAGTCGAAATGAGCAGTTCTTC
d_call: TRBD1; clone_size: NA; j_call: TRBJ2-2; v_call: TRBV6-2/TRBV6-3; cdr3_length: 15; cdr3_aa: CASSYSDRGTGELFF; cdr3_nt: TGTGCCAGCAGTTACTCGGACAGGGGTACCGGGGAGCTGTTTTTT
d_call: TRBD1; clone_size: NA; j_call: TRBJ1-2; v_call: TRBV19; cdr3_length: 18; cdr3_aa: CASSDSAPGQGTNYGYTF; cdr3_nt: TGTGCCAGTAGTGACTCAGCACCGGGACAGGGAACTAACTATGGCTACACCTTC
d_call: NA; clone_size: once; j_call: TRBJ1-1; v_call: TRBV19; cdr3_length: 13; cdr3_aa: CASSIAVNTEAFF; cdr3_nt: TGTGCCAGTAGTATAGCAGTGAACACTGAAGCTTTCTTT
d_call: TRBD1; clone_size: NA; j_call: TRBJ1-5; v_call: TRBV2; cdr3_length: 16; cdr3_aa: CASSAHRGTGNQPQHF; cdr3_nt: TGTGCCAGCAGTGCCCACAGGGGCACGGGCAATCAGCCCCAGCATTTT
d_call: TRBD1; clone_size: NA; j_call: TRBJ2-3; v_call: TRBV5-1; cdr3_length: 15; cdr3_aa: CASSLGQGFSDTQYF; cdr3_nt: TGCGCCAGCAGCTTGGGACAGGGGTTTTCAGATACGCAGTATTTT
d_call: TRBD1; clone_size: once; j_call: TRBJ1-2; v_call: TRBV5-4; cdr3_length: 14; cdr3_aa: CASSRGQGGYGYTF; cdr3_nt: TGTGCCAGCAGTCGGGGACAGGGCGGCTATGGCTACACCTTC
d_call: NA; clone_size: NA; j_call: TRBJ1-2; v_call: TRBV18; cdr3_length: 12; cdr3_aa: CASSPGTRGYTF; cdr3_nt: TGTGCCAGCTCACCGGGCACCAGGGGCTACACCTTC
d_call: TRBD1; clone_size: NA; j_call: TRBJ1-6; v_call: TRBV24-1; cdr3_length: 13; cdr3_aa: CATSRDSVSPLHF; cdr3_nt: TGTGCCACCAGTCGGGACAGTGTCTCACCCCTCCACTTT
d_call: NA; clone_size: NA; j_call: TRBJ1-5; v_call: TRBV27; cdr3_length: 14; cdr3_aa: CASSLYGVNQPQHF; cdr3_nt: TGTGCCAGCAGTTTGTATGGAGTGAATCAGCCCCAGCATTTT
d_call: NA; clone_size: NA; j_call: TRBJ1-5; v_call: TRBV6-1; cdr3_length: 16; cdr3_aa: CASSEMDGEATKPQHF; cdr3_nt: TGTGCCAGCAGTGAAATGGACGGGGAAGCGACTAAGCCCCAGCATTTT
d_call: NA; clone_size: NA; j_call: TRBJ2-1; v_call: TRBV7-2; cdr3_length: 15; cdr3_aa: CASSFQGGLYNEQFF; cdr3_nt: TGTGCCAGCAGCTTCCAGGGGGGCCTTTACAATGAGCAGTTCTTC
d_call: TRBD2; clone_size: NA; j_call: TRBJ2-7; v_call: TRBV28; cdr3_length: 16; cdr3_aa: CASSRRTSGRGSGQYF; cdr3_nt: TGTGCCAGCAGCAGACGGACTAGCGGGAGGGGTTCGGGGCAGTACTTC
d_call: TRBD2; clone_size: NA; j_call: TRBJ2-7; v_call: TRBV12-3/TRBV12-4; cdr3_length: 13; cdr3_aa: CATSRGETYEQYF; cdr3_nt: TGTGCCACCTCTCGGGGGGAAACCTACGAGCAGTACTTC
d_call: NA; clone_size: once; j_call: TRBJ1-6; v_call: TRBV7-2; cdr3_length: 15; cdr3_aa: CASSNWQGGFSPLHF; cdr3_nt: TGTGCCAGCAGCAATTGGCAGGGTGGTTTTTCACCCCTCCACTTT
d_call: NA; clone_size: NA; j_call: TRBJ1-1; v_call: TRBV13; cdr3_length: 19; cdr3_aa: CASSVSLWDTADLNTEAFF; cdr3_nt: TGTGCCAGCAGCGTAAGCCTCTGGGACACAGCCGACCTTAACACTGAAGCTTTCTTT
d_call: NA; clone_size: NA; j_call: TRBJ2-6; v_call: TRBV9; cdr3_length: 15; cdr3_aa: CASSERVSGANVLTF; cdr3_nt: TGTGCCAGCAGCGAGAGGGTTTCTGGGGCCAACGTCCTGACTTTC
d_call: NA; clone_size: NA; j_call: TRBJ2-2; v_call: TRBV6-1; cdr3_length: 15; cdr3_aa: CASSEVRRNTGELFF; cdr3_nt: TGTGCCAGCAGTGAAGTCCGCAGGAACACCGGGGAGCTGTTTTTT
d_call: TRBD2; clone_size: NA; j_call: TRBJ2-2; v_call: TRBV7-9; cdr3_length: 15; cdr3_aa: CASFIAGSNTGELFF; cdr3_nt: TGTGCCAGCTTCATAGCGGGCTCGAACACCGGGGAGCTGTTTTTT
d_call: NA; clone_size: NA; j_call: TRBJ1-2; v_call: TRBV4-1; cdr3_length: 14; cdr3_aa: CASSQGGGRWGYTF; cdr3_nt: TGCGCCAGCAGCCAAGGGGGAGGCCGTTGGGGCTACACCTTC
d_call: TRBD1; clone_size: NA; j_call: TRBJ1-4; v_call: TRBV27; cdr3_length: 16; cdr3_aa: CASSLWGQGGGEKLFF; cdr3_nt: TGTGCCAGCAGTCTATGGGGACAGGGCGGAGGTGAAAAACTGTTTTTT
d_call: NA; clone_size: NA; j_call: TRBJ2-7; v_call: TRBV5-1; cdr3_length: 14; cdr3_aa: CASSLWRGPYEQYF; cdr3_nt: TGCGCCAGCAGCTTGTGGCGGGGGCCCTACGAGCAGTACTTC
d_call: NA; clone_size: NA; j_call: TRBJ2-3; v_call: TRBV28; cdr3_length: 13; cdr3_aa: CASVTSSADTQYF; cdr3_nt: TGTGCCTCCGTAACGTCTAGCGCAGATACGCAGTATTTT
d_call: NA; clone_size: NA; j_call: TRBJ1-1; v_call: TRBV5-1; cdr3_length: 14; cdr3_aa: CASSLGSVNTEAFF; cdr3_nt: TGCGCCAGCAGCTTGGGTAGCGTGAACACTGAAGCTTTCTTT
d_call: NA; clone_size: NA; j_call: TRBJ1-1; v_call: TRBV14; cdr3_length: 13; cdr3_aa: CASSQRAGTEAFF; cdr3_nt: TGTGCCAGCAGCCAACGGGCGGGCACTGAAGCTTTCTTT
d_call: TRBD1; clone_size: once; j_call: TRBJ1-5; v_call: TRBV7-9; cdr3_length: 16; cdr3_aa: CASSLSGTGVGQPQHF; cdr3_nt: TGTGCCAGCAGCTTATCCGGGACAGGGGTTGGTCAGCCCCAGCATTTT
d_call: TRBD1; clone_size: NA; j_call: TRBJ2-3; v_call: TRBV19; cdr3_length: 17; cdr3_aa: CASSIETGTGNTDTQYF; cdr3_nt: TGTGCCAGTAGTATAGAGACGGGGACAGGAAACACAGATACGCAGTATTTT
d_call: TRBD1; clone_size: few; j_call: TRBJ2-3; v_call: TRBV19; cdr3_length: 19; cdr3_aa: CASSMDLGRDRVFRDTQYF; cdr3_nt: TGTGCCAGTAGTATGGATCTTGGGCGGGACAGGGTCTTCAGGGATACGCAGTATTTT
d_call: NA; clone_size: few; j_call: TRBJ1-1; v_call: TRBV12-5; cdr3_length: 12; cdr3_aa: CASGLTGSEAFF; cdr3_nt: TGTGCTAGTGGTTTGACGGGATCCGAAGCTTTCTTT
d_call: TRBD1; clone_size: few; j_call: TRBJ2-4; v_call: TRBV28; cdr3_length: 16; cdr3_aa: CASSLPTGGKKNIQYF; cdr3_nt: TGTGCCAGCAGTTTGCCAACAGGGGGCAAGAAAAACATTCAGTACTTC
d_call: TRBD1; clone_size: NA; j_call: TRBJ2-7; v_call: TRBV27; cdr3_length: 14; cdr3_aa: CASSLGTGAYEQYF; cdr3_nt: TGTGCCAGCAGTTTAGGGACAGGGGCCTACGAGCAGTACTTC
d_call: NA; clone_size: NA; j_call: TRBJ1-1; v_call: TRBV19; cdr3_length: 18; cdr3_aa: CASSPRSGQLITNTEAFF; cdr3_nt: TGTGCCAGTAGTCCGCGATCTGGACAGCTCATTACGAACACTGAAGCTTTCTTT
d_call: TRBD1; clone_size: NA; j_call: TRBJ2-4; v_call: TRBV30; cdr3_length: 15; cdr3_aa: CAWSEGPRGSNIQYF; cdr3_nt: TGTGCCTGGAGTGAGGGCCCCAGGGGGTCGAACATTCAGTACTTC
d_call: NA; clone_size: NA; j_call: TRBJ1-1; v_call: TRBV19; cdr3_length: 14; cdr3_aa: CASSIRGMNTEAFF; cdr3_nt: TGTGCCAGTAGTATTAGAGGCATGAACACTGAAGCTTTCTTT
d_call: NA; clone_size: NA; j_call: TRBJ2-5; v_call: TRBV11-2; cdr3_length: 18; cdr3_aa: CASSRIKDWDTRGGTQYF; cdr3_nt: TGTGCCAGCAGCCGAATCAAGGACTGGGATACACGAGGTGGGACCCAGTACTTC
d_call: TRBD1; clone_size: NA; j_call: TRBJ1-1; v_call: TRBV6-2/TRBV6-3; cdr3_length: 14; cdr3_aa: CASSRQGPNTEAFF; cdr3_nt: TGTGCCAGCAGCCGACAGGGGCCGAACACTGAAGCTTTCTTT
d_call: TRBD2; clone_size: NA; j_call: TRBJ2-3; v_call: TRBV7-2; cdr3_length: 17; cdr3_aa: CASSSSGTSGYTDTQYF; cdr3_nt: TGTGCCAGCAGCTCCTCCGGGACTAGCGGATACACAGATACGCAGTATTTT
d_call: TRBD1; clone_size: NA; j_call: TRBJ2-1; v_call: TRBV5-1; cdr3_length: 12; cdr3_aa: CASGRGYNEQFF; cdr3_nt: TGCGCCAGCGGCAGGGGGTACAATGAGCAGTTCTTC